The entry below gives a single T cell receptor (beta chain) sequence along with its context. What it binds is not known. This sample is drawn from a study of T cell repertoires in cytomegalovirus infection. At the level of the study: Indications came from public TCR beta signatures; they pointed to CMV infection and to a matching HLA type.

From the reads, TCRdb called clonotypes with MiXCR, one entry per CDR3 protein. The repertoire holds 300,000 to 400,000 distinct CDR3 sequences, with roughly 18% as singletons. Study-wide results and caveats: Adding up the frequency of public TCR beta families identified people who carried CMV plus the relevant HLA. Predominance within the ex vivo response was attributable to HLA-C-restricted CMV-specific TCR beta clonotypes.

This CDR3 has 13 amino acids. V gave up 5 bases and J gave up 5 bases; unmatched junction bases: 5. The chain has TRBV12-3 or TRBV12-4 and TRBJ1-1; 7 bases are a match to TRBD1. Sequences were obtained from PBMCs. The sequence came from a human donor in good health (CMV status not recorded). Some clones in this sample may be carry-over from other donors' samples. CDR3 in amino acids: CASSLTGATEAFF. The DNA for the CDR3 is TGTGCCAGCAGTCTAACAGGGGCTACTGAAGCTTTCTTT.